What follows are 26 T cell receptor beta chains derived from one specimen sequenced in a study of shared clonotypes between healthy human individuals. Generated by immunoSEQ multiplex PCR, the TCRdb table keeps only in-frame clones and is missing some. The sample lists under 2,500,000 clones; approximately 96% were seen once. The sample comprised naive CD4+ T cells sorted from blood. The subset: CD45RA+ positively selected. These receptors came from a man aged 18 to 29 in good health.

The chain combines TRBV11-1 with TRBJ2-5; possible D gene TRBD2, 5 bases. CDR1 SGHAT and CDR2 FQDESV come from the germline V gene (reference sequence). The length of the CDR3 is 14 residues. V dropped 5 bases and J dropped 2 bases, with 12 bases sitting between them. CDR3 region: CASSNRDKQETQYF. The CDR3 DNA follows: TGTGCCAGCAGCAACCGGGATAAGCAAGAGACCCAGTACTTC.

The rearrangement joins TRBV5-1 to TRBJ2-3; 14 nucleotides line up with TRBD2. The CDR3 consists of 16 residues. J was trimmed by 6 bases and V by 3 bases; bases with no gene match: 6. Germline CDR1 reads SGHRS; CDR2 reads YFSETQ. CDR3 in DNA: TGCGCCAGCAGCTGGGGACTAGCGGGGGAAGGGGATACGCAGTATTTT. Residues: CASSWGLAGEGDTQYF.

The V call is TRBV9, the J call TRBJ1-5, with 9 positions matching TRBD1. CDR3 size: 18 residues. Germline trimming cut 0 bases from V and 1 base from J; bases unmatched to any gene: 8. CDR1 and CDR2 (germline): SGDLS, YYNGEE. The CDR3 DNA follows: TGTGCCAGCAGCGTAGGTACAGGGGGCGCGAACAGCAATCAGCCCCAGCATTTT. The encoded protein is CASSVGTGGANSNQPQHF.

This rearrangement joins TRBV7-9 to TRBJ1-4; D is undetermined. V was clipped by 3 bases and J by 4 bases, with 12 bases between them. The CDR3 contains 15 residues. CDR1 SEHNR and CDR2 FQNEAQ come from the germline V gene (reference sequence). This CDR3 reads CASSLKWNGNEKLFF. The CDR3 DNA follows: TGTGCCAGCAGCTTGAAATGGAATGGTAATGAAAAACTGTTTTTT. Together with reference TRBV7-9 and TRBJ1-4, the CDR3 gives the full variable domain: DTGVSQNPRHKITKRGQNVTFRCDPISEHNRLYWYRQTLGQGPEFLTYFQNEAQLEKSRLLSDRFSAERPKGSFSTLEIQRTEQGDSAMYLCASSLKWNGNEKLFFGSGTQLSVL.

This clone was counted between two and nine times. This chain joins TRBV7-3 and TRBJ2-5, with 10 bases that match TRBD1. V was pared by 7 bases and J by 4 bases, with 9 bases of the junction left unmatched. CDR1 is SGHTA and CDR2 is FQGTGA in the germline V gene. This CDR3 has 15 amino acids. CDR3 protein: CASKGQGLISETQYF. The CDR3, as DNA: TGTGCCAGCAAGGGACAGGGGTTGATCTCAGAGACCCAGTACTTC. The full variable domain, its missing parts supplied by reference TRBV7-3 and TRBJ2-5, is GAGVSQTPSNKVTEKGKYVELRCDPISGHTALYWYRQSLGQGPEFLIYFQGTGAADDSGLPNDRFFAVRPEGSVSTLKIQRTERGDSAVYLCASKGQGLISETQYFGPGTRLLVL.

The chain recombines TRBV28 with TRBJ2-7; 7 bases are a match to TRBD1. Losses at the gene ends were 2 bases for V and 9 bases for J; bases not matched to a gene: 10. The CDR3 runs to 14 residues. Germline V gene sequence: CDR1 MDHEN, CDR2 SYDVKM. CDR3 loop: CASSLRQGIERQYF. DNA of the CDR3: TGTGCCAGCAGTTTAAGACAGGGAATAGAGCGGCAGTACTTC.

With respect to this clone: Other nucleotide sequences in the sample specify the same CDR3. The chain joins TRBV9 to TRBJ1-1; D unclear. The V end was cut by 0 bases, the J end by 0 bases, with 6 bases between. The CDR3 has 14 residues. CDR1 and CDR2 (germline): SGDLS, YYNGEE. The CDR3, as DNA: TGTGCCAGCAGCGTAGGACCGATGAACACTGAAGCTTTCTTT. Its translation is CASSVGPMNTEAFF.

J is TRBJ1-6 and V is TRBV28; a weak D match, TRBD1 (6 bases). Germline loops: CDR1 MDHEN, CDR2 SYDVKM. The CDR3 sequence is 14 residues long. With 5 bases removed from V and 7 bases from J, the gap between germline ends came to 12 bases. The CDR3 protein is CASSRGGSNSPLHF. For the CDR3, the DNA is TGTGCCAGCAGTCGAGGGGGTTCCAATTCACCCCTCCACTTT.

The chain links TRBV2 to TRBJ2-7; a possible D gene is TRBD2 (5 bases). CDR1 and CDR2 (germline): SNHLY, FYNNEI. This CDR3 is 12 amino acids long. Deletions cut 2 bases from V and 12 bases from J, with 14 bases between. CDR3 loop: CASSEPRGNPYF. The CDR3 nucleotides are TGTGCCAGCAGTGAACCGAGAGGGAATCCGTACTTC.

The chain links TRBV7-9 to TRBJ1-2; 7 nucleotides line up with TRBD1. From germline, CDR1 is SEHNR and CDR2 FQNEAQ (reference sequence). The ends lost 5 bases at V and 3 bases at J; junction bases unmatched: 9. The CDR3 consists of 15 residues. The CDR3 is CASSLTGTDYYGYTF. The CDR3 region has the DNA TGTGCCAGCAGCCTAACCGGGACAGATTACTATGGCTACACCTTC.

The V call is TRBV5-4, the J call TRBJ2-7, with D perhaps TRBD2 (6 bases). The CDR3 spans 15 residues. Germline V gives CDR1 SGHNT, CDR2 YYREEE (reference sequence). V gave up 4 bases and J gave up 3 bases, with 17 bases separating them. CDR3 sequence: CASSLGGTDYYEQYF. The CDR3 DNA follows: TGTGCCAGCAGCCTCGGCGGGACTGACTACTACGAGCAGTACTTC.

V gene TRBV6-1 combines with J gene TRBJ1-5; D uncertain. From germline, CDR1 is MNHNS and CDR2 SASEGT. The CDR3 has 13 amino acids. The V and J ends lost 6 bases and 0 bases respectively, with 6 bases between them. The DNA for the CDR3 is TGTGCCAGCAGCGGCTTTAGCAATCAGCCCCAGCATTTT. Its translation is CASSGFSNQPQHF.

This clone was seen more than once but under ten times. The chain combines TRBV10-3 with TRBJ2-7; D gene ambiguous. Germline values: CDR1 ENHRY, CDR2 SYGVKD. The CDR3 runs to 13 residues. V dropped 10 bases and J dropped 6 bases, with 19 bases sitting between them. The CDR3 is CATAVWGSPEQYF. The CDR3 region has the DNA TGTGCCACCGCTGTCTGGGGTAGCCCCGAGCAGTACTTC.

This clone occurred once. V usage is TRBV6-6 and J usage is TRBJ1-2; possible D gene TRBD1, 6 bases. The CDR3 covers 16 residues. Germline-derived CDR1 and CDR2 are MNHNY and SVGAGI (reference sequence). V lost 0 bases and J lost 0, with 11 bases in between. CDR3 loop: CASSYSTGGANYGYTF. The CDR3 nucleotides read TGTGCCAGCAGTTACTCAACCGGGGGCGCTAACTATGGCTACACCTTC.

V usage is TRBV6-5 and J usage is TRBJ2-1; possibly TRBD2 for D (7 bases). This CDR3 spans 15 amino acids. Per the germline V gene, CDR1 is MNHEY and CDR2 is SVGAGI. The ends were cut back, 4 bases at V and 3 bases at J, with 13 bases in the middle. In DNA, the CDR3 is TGTGCCAGCAGTTCCACGGGGGGCCACTACAATGAGCAGTTCTTC. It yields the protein CASSSTGGHYNEQFF.

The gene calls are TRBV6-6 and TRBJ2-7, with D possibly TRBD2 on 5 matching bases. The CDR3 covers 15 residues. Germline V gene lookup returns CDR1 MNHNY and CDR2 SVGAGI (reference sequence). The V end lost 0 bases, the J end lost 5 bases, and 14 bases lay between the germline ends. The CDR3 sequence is CASSYSEAVGDEQYF. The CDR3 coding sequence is TGTGCCAGCAGTTACTCAGAGGCGGTCGGGGACGAGCAGTACTTC.

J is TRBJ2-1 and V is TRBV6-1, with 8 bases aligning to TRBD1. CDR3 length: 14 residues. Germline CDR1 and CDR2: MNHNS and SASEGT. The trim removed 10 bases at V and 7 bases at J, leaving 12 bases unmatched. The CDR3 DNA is TGTGCCACGCGCAGGGGGCAGGGTACGAATGAGCAGTTCTTC. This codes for CATRRGQGTNEQFF.

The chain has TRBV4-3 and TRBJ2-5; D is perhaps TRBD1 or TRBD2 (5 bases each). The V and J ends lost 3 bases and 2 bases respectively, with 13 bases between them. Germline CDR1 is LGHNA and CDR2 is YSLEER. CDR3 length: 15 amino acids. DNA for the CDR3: TGCGCCAGCAGCCAGAGGGCACAGGATCAAGAGACCCAGTACTTC. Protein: CASSQRAQDQETQYF.

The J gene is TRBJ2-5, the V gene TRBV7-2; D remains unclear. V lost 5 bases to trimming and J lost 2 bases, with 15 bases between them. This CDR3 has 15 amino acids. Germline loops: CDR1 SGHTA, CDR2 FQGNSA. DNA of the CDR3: TGTGCCAGCAGCACCCCCGGTCTTAATCAAGAGACCCAGTACTTC. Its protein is CASSTPGLNQETQYF. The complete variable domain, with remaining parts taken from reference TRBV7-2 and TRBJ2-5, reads GAGVSQSPSNKVTEKGKDVELRCDPISGHTALYWYRQSLGQGLEFLIYFQGNSAPDKSGLPSDRFSAERTGGSVSTLTIQRTQQEDSAVYLCASSTPGLNQETQYFGPGTRLLVL.

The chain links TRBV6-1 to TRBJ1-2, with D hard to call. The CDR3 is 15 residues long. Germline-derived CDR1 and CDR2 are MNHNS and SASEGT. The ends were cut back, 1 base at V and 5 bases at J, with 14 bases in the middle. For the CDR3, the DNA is TGTGCCAGCAGTGAAGTCGGGCCCACTTCTTATGGCTACACCTTC. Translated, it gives CASSEVGPTSYGYTF.

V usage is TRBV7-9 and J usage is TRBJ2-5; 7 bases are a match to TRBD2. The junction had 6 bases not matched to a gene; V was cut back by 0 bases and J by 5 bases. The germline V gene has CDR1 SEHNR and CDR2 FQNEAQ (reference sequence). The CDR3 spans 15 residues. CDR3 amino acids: CASSLARGNGETQYF. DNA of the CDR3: TGTGCCAGCAGCTTAGCGCGGGGGAACGGCGAGACCCAGTACTTC.

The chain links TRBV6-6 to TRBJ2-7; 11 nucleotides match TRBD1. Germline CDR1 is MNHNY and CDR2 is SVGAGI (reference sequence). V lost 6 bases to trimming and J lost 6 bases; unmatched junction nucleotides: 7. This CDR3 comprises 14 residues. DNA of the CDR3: TGTGCCAGCAGCCGGGGACAGGGGGTGGGCGAGCAGTACTTC. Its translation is CASSRGQGVGEQYF.

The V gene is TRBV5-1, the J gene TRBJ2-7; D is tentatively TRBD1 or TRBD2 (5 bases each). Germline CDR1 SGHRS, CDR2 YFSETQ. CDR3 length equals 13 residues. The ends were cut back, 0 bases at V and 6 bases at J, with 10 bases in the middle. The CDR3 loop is CASSLEWGSEQYF. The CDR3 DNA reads TGCGCCAGCAGCTTGGAGTGGGGGTCCGAGCAGTACTTC.

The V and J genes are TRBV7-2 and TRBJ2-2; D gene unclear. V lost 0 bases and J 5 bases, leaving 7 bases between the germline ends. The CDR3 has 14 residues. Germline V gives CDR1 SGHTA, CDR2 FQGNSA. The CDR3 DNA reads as TGTGCCAGCAGCTTAGCAGTGGCGACCGGGGAGCTGTTTTTT. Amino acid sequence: CASSLAVATGELFF.

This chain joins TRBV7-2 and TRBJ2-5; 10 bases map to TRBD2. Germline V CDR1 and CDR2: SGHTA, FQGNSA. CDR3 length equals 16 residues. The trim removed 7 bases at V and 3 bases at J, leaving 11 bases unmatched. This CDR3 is CASTFRTSGLKETQYF. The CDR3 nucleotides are TGTGCCAGCACCTTCAGGACTAGCGGATTAAAAGAGACCCAGTACTTC.

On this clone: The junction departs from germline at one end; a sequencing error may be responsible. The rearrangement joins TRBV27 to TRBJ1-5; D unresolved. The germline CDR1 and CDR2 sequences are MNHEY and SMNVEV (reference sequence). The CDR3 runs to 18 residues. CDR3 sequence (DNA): TGTGCCAGCAGTATATCCCAGGAGACACCGCATAGCAATCAGCCCCAGCATTTT. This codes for CASSISQETPHSNQPQHF.